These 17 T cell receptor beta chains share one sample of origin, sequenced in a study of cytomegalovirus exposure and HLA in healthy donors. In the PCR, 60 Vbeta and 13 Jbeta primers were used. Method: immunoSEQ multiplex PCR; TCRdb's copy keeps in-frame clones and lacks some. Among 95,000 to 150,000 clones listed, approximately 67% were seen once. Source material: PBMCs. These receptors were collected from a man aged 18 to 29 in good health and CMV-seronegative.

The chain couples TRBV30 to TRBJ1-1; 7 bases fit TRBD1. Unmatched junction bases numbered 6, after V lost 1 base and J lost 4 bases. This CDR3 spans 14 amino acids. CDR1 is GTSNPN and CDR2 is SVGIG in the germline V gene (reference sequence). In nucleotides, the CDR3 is TGTGCCTGGAGTGCCAGGGGGGCTGGCACTGAAGCTTTCTTT. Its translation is CAWSARGAGTEAFF.

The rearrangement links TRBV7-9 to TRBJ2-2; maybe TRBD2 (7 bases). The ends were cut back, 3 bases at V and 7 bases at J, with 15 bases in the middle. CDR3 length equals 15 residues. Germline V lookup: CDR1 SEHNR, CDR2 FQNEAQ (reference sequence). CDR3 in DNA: TGTGCCAGCAGCTTCACGCGGGGGCTTGTCGGGGAGCTGTTTTTT. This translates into CASSFTRGLVGELFF.

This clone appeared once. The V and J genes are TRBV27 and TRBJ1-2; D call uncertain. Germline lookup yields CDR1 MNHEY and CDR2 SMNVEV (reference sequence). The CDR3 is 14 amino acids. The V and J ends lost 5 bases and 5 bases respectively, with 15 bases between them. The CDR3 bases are TGTGCCAGCAGTAGGGCAGGAGGTGGGTATGGCTACACCTTC. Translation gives CASSRAGGGYGYTF.

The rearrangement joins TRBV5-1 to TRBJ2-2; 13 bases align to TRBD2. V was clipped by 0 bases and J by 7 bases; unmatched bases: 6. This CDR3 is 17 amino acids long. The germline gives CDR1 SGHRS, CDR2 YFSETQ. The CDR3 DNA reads TGCGCCAGCAGCTTGGATCAACTAGCGGGAGGGGACGGGGAGCTGTTTTTT. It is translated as CASSLDQLAGGDGELFF.

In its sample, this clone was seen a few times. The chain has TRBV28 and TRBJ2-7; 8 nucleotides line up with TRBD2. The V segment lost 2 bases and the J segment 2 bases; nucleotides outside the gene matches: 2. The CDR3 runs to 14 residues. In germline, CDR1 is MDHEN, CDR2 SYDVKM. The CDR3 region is CASSLAGGTYEQYF. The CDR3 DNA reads TGTGCCAGCAGTTTAGCGGGGGGAACCTACGAGCAGTACTTC.

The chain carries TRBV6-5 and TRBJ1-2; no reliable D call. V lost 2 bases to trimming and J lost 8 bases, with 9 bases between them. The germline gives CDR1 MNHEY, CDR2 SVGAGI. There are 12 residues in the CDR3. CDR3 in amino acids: CASSYGGVGYTF. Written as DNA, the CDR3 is TGTGCCAGCAGTTACGGCGGTGTCGGCTACACCTTC.

CDR3 region: CASSPYRANYGYTF. Here the CDR3 DNA reads TGTGCCAGCAGCCCATACAGGGCTAACTATGGCTACACCTTC. The V gene is TRBV7-9, the J gene TRBJ1-2, with a weak D call TRBD1 (6 bases). Trimming pared 5 bases from V and 0 bases from J, leaving 10 bases between. In germline, CDR1 is SEHNR, CDR2 FQNEAQ (reference sequence). The CDR3 has 14 amino acids.

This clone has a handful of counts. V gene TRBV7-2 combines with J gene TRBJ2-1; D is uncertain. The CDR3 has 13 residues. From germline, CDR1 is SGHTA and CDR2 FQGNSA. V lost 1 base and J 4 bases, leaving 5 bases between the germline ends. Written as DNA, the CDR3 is TGTGCCAGCAGCTTAGGTCTTTACAATGAGCAGTTCTTC. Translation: CASSLGLYNEQFF.

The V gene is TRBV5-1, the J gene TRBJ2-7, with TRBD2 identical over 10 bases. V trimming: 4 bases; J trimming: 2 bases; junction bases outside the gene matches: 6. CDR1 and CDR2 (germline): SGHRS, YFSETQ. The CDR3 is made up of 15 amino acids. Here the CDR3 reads CASSVTSGFTYEQYF. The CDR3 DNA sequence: TGCGCCAGCAGCGTGACTAGCGGGTTCACCTACGAGCAGTACTTC.

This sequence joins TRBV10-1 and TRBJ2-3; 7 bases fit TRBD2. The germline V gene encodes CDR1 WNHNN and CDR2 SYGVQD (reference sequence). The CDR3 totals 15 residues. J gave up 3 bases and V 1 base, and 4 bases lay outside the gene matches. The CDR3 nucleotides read TGCGCCAGCAGTGAGTTTGGCGGGAGTACAGATACGCAGTATTTT. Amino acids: CASSEFGGSTDTQYF.

The CDR3 DNA reads as TGTGCCAGCAGCGGCGCTCGAGGCCCCGAAATGGAGCAGTTCTTC. Translating gives CASSGARGPEMEQFF. The chain recombines TRBV11-3 with TRBJ2-1; no clear D gene. The CDR3 covers 15 residues. The germline V gene encodes CDR1 SGHNT and CDR2 YENEEA. Trimming removed 5 bases at V and 10 bases at J, with 21 bases between.

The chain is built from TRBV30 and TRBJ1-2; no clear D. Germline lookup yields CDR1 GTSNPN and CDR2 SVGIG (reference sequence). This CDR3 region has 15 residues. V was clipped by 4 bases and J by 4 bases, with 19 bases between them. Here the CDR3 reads CAWISMGATFYGYTF. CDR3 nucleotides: TGTGCCTGGATATCGATGGGAGCGACGTTCTATGGCTACACCTTC. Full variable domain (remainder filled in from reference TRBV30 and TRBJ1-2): SQTIHQWPATLVQPVGSPLSLECTVEGTSNPNLYWYRQAAGRGLQLLFYSVGIGQISSEVPQNLSASRPQDRQFILSSKKLLLSDSGFYLCAWISMGATFYGYTFGSGTRLTVV.

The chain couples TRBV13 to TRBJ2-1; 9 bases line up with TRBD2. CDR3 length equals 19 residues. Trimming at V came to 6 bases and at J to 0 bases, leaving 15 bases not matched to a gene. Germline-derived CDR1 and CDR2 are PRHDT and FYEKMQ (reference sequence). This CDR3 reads CASRPVRASGDNSYNEQFF. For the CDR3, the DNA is TGTGCCAGCAGACCGGTCCGGGCTAGCGGGGATAACTCCTACAATGAGCAGTTCTTC.

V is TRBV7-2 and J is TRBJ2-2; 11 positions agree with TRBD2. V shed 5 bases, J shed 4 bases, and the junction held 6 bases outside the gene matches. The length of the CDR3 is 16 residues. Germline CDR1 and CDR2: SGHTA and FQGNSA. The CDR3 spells CASSPGLAVVTGELFF. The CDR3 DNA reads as TGTGCCAGCAGCCCGGGACTAGCGGTCGTCACCGGGGAGCTGTTTTTT.

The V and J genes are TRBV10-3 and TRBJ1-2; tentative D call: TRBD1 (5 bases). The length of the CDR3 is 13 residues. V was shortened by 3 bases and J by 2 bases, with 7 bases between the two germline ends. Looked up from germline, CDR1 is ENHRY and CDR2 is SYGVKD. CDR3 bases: TGTGCCATCAGTGACAGGGAAAACTATGGCTACACCTTC. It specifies CAISDRENYGYTF.

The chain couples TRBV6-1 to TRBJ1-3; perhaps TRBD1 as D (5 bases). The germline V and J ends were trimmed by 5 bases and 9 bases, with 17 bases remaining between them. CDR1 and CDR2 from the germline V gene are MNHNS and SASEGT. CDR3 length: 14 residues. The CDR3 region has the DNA TGTGCCAGCAGTAGACAGTCTCGGTGGGTCACCATATATTTT. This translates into CASSRQSRWVTIYF.

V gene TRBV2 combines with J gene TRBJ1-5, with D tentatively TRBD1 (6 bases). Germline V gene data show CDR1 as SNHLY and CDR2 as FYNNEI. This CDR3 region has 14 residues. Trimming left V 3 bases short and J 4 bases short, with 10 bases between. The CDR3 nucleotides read TGTGCCAGCAGTGACGGGACACTGAATCAGCCCCAGCATTTT. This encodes CASSDGTLNQPQHF.